The present TCR beta chain was sequenced within a study of human T cells and chemical hapten exposure (dated by TCRdb to the early 2020s). Background for the entire study: The libraries were sequenced as a pool, and the TCR yield per sample differed mostly because of small variations in library volumes within the pool. For every blood RNA sample, sequencing covered both the TCR alpha and TCR beta chains. The study tracked peripheral blood TCR repertoire changes in vivo during primary and secondary sensitization to the hapten diphenylcyclopropenone (DPC) in alopecia patients.

Per the publication, the time point label means: healthy volunteer bleed at 2 weeks. Total RNA was isolated from unfractionated whole blood collected in Tempus Blood RNA tubes. Four or five healthy volunteers were used as TCR sequencing controls and were bled at day 0, 2 weeks and 6 weeks. The germline V gene (reference sequence) sets CDR1 to SGHNT and CDR2 to YYREEE. V is trimmed back by 4 bases and J by 2 bases, and the junction contains 9 bases that no gene match accounts for. Taken from cysteine to phenylalanine, the CDR3 has 16 residues. The read is trimmed to its CDR3 DNA, 48 bases read in frame from base 1. Library preparation was by RACE. The reads were generated on a NextSeq 500. Library preparation attached unique molecular identifiers to individual cDNA molecules for quantitative, reproducible TCR counting. As for how the authors treated the data: The median number of TCRs per sample was 90,000 to 100,000, ranging from about 20,000 to 750,000. The Decombinator software suite was used to annotate V, J and CDR3 in the TCR reads. To make PS versus PT1 abundance plots, every sample was subsampled to the same number of TCRs (28,000). TCRs were defined as expanded if absent before sensitization and observed at least eight times at the 2-week time point. TCRdb redid the processing of the public reads, applying fastp at Q25 and MiXCR, and retained in-frame beta chains. When rows share a CDR3 protein, they turn into one entry using the most common DNA and genes. The V and J calls and clone size are TCRdb's, not the authors'. This sample has 85,000 to 95,000 distinct CDR3 sequences in its table, and approximately 10% of those were observed once. The top ten clonotypes cover 2.9% of the sample.

What the work shows at the level of the full study, not this receptor alone: DPC sensitization did not change how many TCRs were above 1 in 1000 frequency, and no evidence was found of alterations in global repertoire structure. Repeated subsampling changed both the strength of the expansion versus patch-test correlation and the threshold at which the correlation became significant.

In this sample, this clonotype turned up a few times. This clone's antigen is unknown. Base qualities are not provided; no much larger clone lies one nucleotide away. This sequence was found in a female donor in good health. Some clones in this sample may be carry-over from other donors' samples. The source material was whole blood. The chain links TRBV5-4 with TRBJ1-1; 9 bases in the middle match TRBD1. The CDR3: CASSKGQGRVNTEAFF. The nucleotide sequence reads as follows: TGTGCCAGCAGCAAAGGACAGGGGAGGGTAAACACTGAAGCTTTCTTT.